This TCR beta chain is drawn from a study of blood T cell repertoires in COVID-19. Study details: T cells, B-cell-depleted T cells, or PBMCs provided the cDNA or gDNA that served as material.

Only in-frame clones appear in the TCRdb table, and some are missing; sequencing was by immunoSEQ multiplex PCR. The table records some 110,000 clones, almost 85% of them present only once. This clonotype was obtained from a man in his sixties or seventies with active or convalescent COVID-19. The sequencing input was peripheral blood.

This CDR3 is CASSQQGWNEKLFF. In DNA, the CDR3 is TGTGCCAGCAGCCAACAGGGGTGGAATGAAAAACTGTTTTTT. The chain couples TRBV7-2 to TRBJ1-4; 7 positions agree with TRBD1. The junction had 5 bases not matched to a gene; V was cut back by 5 bases and J by 5 bases. The CDR3 has 14 residues. From germline, CDR1 is SGHTA and CDR2 FQGNSA.